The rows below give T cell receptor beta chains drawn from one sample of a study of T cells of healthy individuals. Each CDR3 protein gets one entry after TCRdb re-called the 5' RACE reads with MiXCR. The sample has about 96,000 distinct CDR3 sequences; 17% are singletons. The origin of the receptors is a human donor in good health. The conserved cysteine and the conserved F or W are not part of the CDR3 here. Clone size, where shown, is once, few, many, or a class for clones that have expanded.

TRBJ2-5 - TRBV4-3 ASSQGQTSGEETQY
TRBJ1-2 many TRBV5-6 ASSLYGDRGYT
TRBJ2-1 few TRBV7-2 ASSLDGQRNEQF
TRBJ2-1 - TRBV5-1 ASGRGADNEQF
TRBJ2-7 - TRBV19 ASSMGSTRPSYEQY
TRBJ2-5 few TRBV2 ASGGSIN
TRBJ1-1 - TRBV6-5 ASRGGEMNTEAF
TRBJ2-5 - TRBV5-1 ASSPGTSFEGETQY
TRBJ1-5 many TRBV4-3 ASSQDPGQPQH
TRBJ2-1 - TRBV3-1 ASSPGGTSGGDEQF
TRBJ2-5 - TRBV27 ASTASGSPETQY
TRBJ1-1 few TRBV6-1 ASRVTGVTEAF
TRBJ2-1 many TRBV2 ACTWLGGAYNEQF
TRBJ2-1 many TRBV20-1 SARVLAGREYNEQF
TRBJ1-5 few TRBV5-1 ASSPGQGDQPQH
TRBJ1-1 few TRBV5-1 ASSLKPGQGFNTEAF
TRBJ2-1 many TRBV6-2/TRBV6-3 ASSRPGLALNEQF
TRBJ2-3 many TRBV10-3 AISERPGTDTQY
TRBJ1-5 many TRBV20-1 SARPAVGRNQPQH
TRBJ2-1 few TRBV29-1 SVAGRGDNEQF
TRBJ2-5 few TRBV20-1 SARGPIWETQY
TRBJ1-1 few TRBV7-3 ASSLDRWGTEAF
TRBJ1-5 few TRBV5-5 ASSPLGDQPQH
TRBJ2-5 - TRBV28 ASSGVGWGGQETQY
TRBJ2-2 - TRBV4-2 ASSQARETPNTGELF
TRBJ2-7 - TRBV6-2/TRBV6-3 ASGGLAGGSEQY
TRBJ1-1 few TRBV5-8 ASSLESEAF
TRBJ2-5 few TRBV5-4 ASSWQATETQY
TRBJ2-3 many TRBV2 ASSAGGGADTDTQY
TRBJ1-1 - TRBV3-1 ASSQRQGRGTEAF
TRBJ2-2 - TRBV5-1 ASSTGTYTGELF
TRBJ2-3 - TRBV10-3 AIRGTGGTDTQY
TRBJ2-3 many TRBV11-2 ASSLGTGKFTDTQY
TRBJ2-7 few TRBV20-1 SFTGASEQY
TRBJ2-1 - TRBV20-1 SASASGSLNEQF
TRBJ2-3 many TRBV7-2 ASSLVGVGADTQY
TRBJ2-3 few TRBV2 ASSEPRSLTDTQY
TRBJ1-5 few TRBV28 ASRFRVFSNQPQH
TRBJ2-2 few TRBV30 AWRPQGRDTGELF
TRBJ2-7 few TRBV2 ASSGVGLAGSPIYEQY
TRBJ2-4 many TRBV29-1 SVETGVNIQY
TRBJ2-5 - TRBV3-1 ASSYGHQETQY
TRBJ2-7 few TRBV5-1 ASSLARDRAPKEQY
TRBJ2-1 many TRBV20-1 SAVTGASAGDEQF
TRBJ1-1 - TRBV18 ASSPPGRDTEAF
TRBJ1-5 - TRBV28 ASNQHTYQPQH
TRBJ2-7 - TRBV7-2 ASSQGPLGLEQY
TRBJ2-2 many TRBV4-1 ASSLQAQNGELF
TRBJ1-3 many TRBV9 ASSATSGNTIY
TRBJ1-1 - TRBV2 ASDGQGIMNTEAF